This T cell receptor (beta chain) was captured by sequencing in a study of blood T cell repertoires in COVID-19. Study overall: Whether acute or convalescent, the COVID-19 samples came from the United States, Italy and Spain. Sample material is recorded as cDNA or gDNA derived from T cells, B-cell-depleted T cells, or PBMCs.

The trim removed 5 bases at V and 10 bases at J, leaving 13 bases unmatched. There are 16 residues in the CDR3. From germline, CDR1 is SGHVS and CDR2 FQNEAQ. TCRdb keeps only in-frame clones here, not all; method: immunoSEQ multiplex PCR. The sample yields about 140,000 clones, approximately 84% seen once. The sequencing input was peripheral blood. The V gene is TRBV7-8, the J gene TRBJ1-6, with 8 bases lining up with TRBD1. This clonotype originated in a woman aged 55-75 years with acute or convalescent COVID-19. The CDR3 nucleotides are TGTGCCAGCAGCCTAGATCCGACAGGGGTTCGGTCACCCCTCCACTTT. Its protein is CASSLDPTGVRSPLHF.